Given below is one T cell receptor (beta chain) in context. Per the study methods: Counts of nucleated cells, estimated from reference gene primer amplification, were obtained. Data came from immunoSEQ multiplex PCR; TCRdb stores just in-frame clones and leaves some out. That table supplies the V and J calls and clone size; D and trimming were determined from the DNA. The sample lists over 350,000 clones; approximately 87% were seen once. With 0 bases removed from V and 8 bases from J, the gap between germline ends came to 19 bases. The CDR3 is 16 amino acids. CDR1 and CDR2 (germline): MGHRA, YSYEKL. The data are from a study of blood T cell repertoires in COVID-19. Study information: T cells, B-cell-depleted T cells, or PBMCs supplied cDNA or gDNA.

Cohorts were determined from participant-reported clinical history. The recovered donors of Cohort 3 showed two negative PCRs, clearance, or symptom resolution. Material for sequencing was PBMCs or T cells enriched from blood (not recorded which). The TCR originated in a woman between 50 and 59 years old who had recovered from COVID-19. J is TRBJ1-1 and V is TRBV4-1; D possibly corresponds to TRBD1 (5 bases). As DNA, the CDR3 is TGCGCCAGCAGCCAAGATCCGGCAGGGTATGACTCCGAAGCTTTCTTT. This gives the protein CASSQDPAGYDSEAFF.